Following are 11 T cell receptor beta chains from one sample sequenced in a study of cytomegalovirus exposure and HLA in healthy donors. PCR employed 60 Vbeta and 13 Jbeta primers. TCRdb's copy holds only in-frame clones and misses some; the assay was immunoSEQ multiplex PCR. The sample holds roughly 100,000 clones, roughly 80% seen once. The sample comprised PBMCs. The receptors originated from a man in his forties in good health and CMV-seronegative.

The CDR3 is CASSQDDRSGNTIYF. The CDR3 bases are TGTGCCAGCAGCCAAGACGACAGATCTGGAAACACCATATATTTT. The chain has TRBV14 and TRBJ1-3; D might be TRBD1 (5 bases). The germline V gene has CDR1 SGHDN and CDR2 FVKESK. V lost 0 bases, J lost 1 base, and 7 bases lay in between. This CDR3 contains 15 residues.

The genes are TRBV7-6 and TRBJ2-5; D possibly corresponds to TRBD1 (5 bases). The assigned J gene may be wrong: the sequence end matches TRBJ2-7 better. The germline V gene encodes CDR1 SGHVS and CDR2 FNYEAQ. The length of the CDR3 is 14 residues. The CDR3 loop is CASSLQGNEDEQYF. In DNA, the CDR3 is TGTGCCAGCAGTCTGCAGGGAAATGAGGACGAGCAGTACTTC.

The rearrangement links TRBV6-5 to TRBJ2-1; 11 bases align to TRBD2. V dropped 5 bases and J dropped 9; count of bases not matched to a gene: 3. Germline V gene lookup returns CDR1 MNHEY and CDR2 SVGAGI. This CDR3 comprises 13 residues. CDR3 sequence reads: CASSKLAGVEQFF. The DNA of the CDR3 is TGTGCCAGCAGTAAACTAGCGGGGGTTGAGCAGTTCTTC.

This chain connects TRBV6-6 to TRBJ1-2; tentative D call: TRBD1 (5 bases). V was shortened by 3 bases and J by 0 bases, with 11 bases between the two germline ends. Germline V gene lookup returns CDR1 MNHNY and CDR2 SVGAGI (reference sequence). This CDR3 is 15 amino acids long. CDR3 sequence: CASSYNDRANYGYTF. CDR3 nucleotides: TGTGCCAGCAGTTATAACGACAGAGCTAACTATGGCTACACCTTC.

V usage is TRBV29-1 and J usage is TRBJ1-1; TRBD1 aligns across 10 bases. V trimming: 7 bases; J trimming: 1 base; junction bases outside the gene matches: 3. The germline V gene encodes CDR1 SQVTM and CDR2 ANQGSEA. The CDR3 contains 13 residues. This CDR3 is CSAGQGGNTEAFF. The CDR3 DNA is TGCAGCGCTGGACAGGGGGGGAACACTGAAGCTTTCTTT.

The chain uses TRBV5-8 and TRBJ2-3, with 8 bases fitting TRBD1. This CDR3 region has 19 residues. Germline loops: CDR1 SGHTS, CDR2 YDEGEE. Trimming at V came to 4 bases and at J to 3 bases, leaving 19 bases not matched to a gene. Written as DNA, the CDR3 is TGTGCCAGCAGCATCCGACGCAGTTGGGACAGGCCCTGGACAGATACGCAGTATTTT. Its protein is CASSIRRSWDRPWTDTQYF.

This clone was seen only a few times. V usage is TRBV2 and J usage is TRBJ2-5; TRBD1 matches at 10 bases. The trim removed 6 bases at V and 5 bases at J, leaving 6 bases unmatched. The CDR3 runs to 14 residues. Germline-derived CDR1 and CDR2 are SNHLY and FYNNEI. The CDR3 loop reads CASSSTGGGETQYF. The CDR3 nucleotides are TGTGCCAGCAGCTCGACAGGGGGCGGTGAGACCCAGTACTTC.

This clone was detected only once. Other DNA sequences in this sample translate to the same CDR3. The chain carries TRBV15 and TRBJ1-4, with TRBD1 matching 8 bases. V lost 0 bases, J lost 5 bases, and 5 bases stayed unmatched. Per germline, CDR1 LNHNV and CDR2 YYDKDF (reference sequence). There are 16 residues in the CDR3. CDR3 residues: CATSRDRQGANEKLFF. CDR3 coding DNA: TGTGCCACCAGCAGAGATCGGCAGGGGGCGAATGAAAAACTGTTTTTT.

As to this clone: At one end, the junction sequence differs from germline, possibly due to a read error. The gene calls are TRBV7-9 and TRBJ2-5, with D hard to call. The CDR3 spans 11 residues. CDR1 is SEHNR and CDR2 is FQNEAQ in the germline V gene (reference sequence). The DNA for the CDR3 is TGTTCCAGCAGTTCCATGGAGACCCAGTACTTC. This translates into CSSSSMETQYF.

V and J are TRBV28 and TRBJ1-5, with 10 nucleotides matching TRBD1. The CDR3 sequence is 15 residues long. Germline lookup yields CDR1 MDHEN and CDR2 SYDVKM. Trimming at V came to 5 bases and at J to 4 bases, leaving 5 bases not matched to a gene. The CDR3 loop is CASSPRTGGNQPQHF. The CDR3 bases are TGTGCCAGCAGTCCACGGACAGGGGGGAATCAGCCCCAGCATTTT.

Remarks on this clone: An end of the junction differs from the germline gene, which may be a read error. The rearrangement joins TRBV6-1 to TRBJ1-2, with TRBD1 matching 8 bases. This CDR3 is built from 16 residues. Germline V CDR1 and CDR2: MNHNS, SASEGT. DNA for the CDR3: TGTGCCAGCAGGGAAGGGACAGGCGGCGGTAACTATGGCTACACCTTC. Its translation: CASREGTGGGNYGYTF.